Listed below are T cell receptor beta chains from one sample, sequenced in a study of blood T cells in healthy people across ages. One entry per CDR3 protein results from TCRdb running MiXCR on the 5' RACE reads. Among around 1,500,000 distinct CDR3 sequences, approximately 28% were seen once, and the ten largest hold 7.7%. Sequenced input: blood. These TCRs come from a woman between 25 and 40 years old in good health. Both conserved end residues are trimmed from each CDR3.

J: TRBJ2-3
V: TRBV10-2
CDR3: AGSDHSGRKGDTQY

J: TRBJ2-1
V: TRBV12-3/TRBV12-4
CDR3: ACRSSGADEQF

J: TRBJ1-5
V: TRBV20-1
CDR3: SALRGSNQPQH

J: TRBJ2-7
V: TRBV6-2/TRBV6-3
CDR3: ASSYSSGGNEQY

J: TRBJ2-3
V: TRBV20-1
CDR3: SARPLGQLDKVGTDTQY

J: TRBJ1-1
V: TRBV7-3
CDR3: ASSLGLMNTEAF

J: TRBJ2-1
V: TRBV30
CDR3: AWSYDRERYNEQF

J: TRBJ2-1
V: TRBV28
CDR3: ASSLLGTSSSYNEQF

J: TRBJ2-7
V: TRBV6-2/TRBV6-3
CDR3: ASSSGTSGSKEAQY

J: TRBJ2-7
V: TRBV20-1
CDR3: SARVVGGYEQY

J: TRBJ2-7
V: TRBV30
CDR3: AAVPGGSYEQY

J: TRBJ1-2
V: TRBV5-1
CDR3: ASSLPGGNREHYGYT

J: TRBJ2-1
V: TRBV5-1
CDR3: ASSLGRTSGRDDEQF

J: -
V: TRBV18
CDR3: ASSPFGGFDYEQY

J: TRBJ2-1
V: TRBV5-6
CDR3: ASSLGMKYNEQF

J: TRBJ2-2
V: TRBV3-1
CDR3: ASSPRGDTNTGELF

J: TRBJ2-7
V: TRBV4-2
CDR3: ASSQPGQGAGEQY

J: TRBJ1-6
V: TRBV19
CDR3: ASIRDGYNSPLH

J: TRBJ2-5
V: TRBV27
CDR3: ASSFMRGQETQY

J: TRBJ2-7
V: TRBV29-1
CDR3: SFSFSGFPYEQY

J: TRBJ1-2
V: TRBV12-3/TRBV12-4
CDR3: ASSFRDSDYGYT

J: TRBJ1-5
V: TRBV7-2
CDR3: ASSLTTLGQPQH

J: TRBJ2-7
V: TRBV3-1
CDR3: ASSQHPETYEQY

J: TRBJ1-2
V: TRBV5-4
CDR3: ASSLTQGPEYYGYT

J: TRBJ1-2
V: TRBV19
CDR3: ASSIGGRDSSYGYT

J: TRBJ2-3
V: TRBV4-3
CDR3: ASSQDTGRSTDTQY

J: TRBJ2-5
V: TRBV15
CDR3: ATSSSVARGYQETQY

J: TRBJ2-7
V: TRBV4-3
CDR3: ASSQRLGSAEQY

J: TRBJ2-1
V: TRBV20-1
CDR3: SASDGVSYNEQF

J: TRBJ2-1
V: TRBV3-1
CDR3: ASSQDYDNNEQF

J: TRBJ2-3
V: TRBV2
CDR3: ASRGDSTTDTQY

J: TRBJ2-7
V: TRBV5-5
CDR3: ASSLAVGRTNYEQY

J: TRBJ2-7
V: TRBV20-1
CDR3: SATGLGAYEQY

J: TRBJ1-2
V: TRBV7-2
CDR3: ASSLEGTGLNYGYT

J: TRBJ2-3
V: TRBV7-6
CDR3: ASSTHPTSGLPDTQY

J: TRBJ2-7
V: TRBV2
CDR3: ASSPGQGAFEQY